This passage covers 29 T cell receptor beta chains from one sample sequenced in a study of cytomegalovirus exposure and HLA in healthy donors. PCR used 60 Vbeta primers and 13 Jbeta primers. Assay: immunoSEQ multiplex PCR; the TCRdb copy retains only in-frame clones and omits some. Of approximately 86,000 clones listed, around three quarters are singletons. The sequenced sample consisted of PBMCs. The source of these receptors is a man aged 35 to 55 in good health and CMV-seronegative.

This clone was recorded a few times. The chain joins TRBV2 to TRBJ1-1; TRBD1 matches 9 bases. With V trimmed by 9 bases and J by 4 bases, 6 bases remained unmatched. This CDR3 is built from 13 residues. In germline, CDR1 is SNHLY, CDR2 FYNNEI. The CDR3, as DNA: TGTGCCAGATGGGACAGGGAAGGCACTGAAGCTTTCTTT. Encoded protein: CARWDREGTEAFF.

The V gene is TRBV5-1, the J gene TRBJ2-1; tentative D call: TRBD1 (6 bases). The CDR3 totals 13 residues. In germline, CDR1 is SGHRS, CDR2 YFSETQ. The V gene lost 4 bases and the J gene lost 9 bases, with 14 bases spanning the gap. In DNA, the CDR3 is TGCGCCAGCAGCGCCGGGACACCTTCTGAGCAGTTCTTC. This encodes CASSAGTPSEQFF.

The chain recombines TRBV5-1 with TRBJ2-5; 7 nucleotides agree with TRBD1. The CDR3 has 13 residues. Germline V gene lookup returns CDR1 SGHRS and CDR2 YFSETQ. V lost 6 bases and J lost 4; bases outside the gene matches: 6. CDR3 in DNA: TGCGCCAGCAAGGCAGGGGGACGAGAGACCCAGTACTTC. Translating gives CASKAGGRETQYF.

The CDR3, as DNA: TGCGCCAGCAGAACAGGGGCGAGCTCCTACGAGCAGTACTTC. Its protein product is CASRTGASSYEQYF. The V and J genes are TRBV10-1 and TRBJ2-7; TRBD1 matches 7 bases. V gave up 6 bases and J gave up 0 bases; unmatched junction bases: 5. The CDR3 spans 14 residues. Germline CDR1 reads WNHNN; CDR2 reads SYGVQD (reference sequence).

The chain joins TRBV19 to TRBJ2-3; possibly TRBD2 for D (6 bases). Trimming stripped 8 bases from V and 2 bases from J, with 20 bases between. Germline V CDR1 and CDR2: LNHDA, SQIVND (reference sequence). The CDR3 spans 16 residues. This CDR3 is CASAARSGATTDTQYF. The CDR3 nucleotides are TGTGCCAGTGCCGCCCGTAGCGGCGCCACCACAGATACGCAGTATTTT.

The V and J genes are TRBV2 and TRBJ1-1; 7 positions agree with TRBD1. Germline V CDR1 and CDR2: SNHLY, FYNNEI. CDR3 size: 19 residues. J lost 1 base, V lost 7 bases, and 21 bases had no gene match. CDR3 sequence: CASNRGQPGRVKENTEAFF. The CDR3 bases are TGTGCCAGCAATAGGGGGCAACCGGGCCGTGTTAAGGAGAACACTGAAGCTTTCTTT.

This clone showed up just a few times. The rearrangement joins TRBV6-1 to TRBJ2-5; D is perhaps TRBD1 (6 bases). CDR3 length equals 13 residues. The germline gives CDR1 MNHNS, CDR2 SASEGT. The V and J ends lost 7 bases and 2 bases respectively, with 11 bases between them. DNA for the CDR3: TGTGCCAGCAAAATCAGGGGACAAGAGACCCAGTACTTC. Translation gives CASKIRGQETQYF.

The chain joins TRBV29-1 to TRBJ2-7; 9 positions agree with TRBD2. The CDR3 sequence is 13 residues long. Germline CDR1 and CDR2: SQVTM and ANQGSEA. Losses at the gene ends were 4 bases for V and 2 bases for J; bases not matched to a gene: 3. The CDR3 spells CSVGGGGAYEQYF. The CDR3 DNA is TGCAGCGTTGGGGGCGGGGGGGCCTACGAGCAGTACTTC.

This chain joins TRBV5-1 and TRBJ1-2; D possibly corresponds to TRBD1 (5 bases). The V end was cut by 0 bases, the J end by 3 bases, with 9 bases between. This CDR3 spans 14 amino acids. Germline CDR1 reads SGHRS; CDR2 reads YFSETQ. CDR3: CASSLDPGDYGYTF. The CDR3 nucleotides read TGCGCCAGCAGCTTGGATCCGGGGGACTATGGCTACACCTTC.

The chain recombines TRBV7-2 with TRBJ1-5; D not resolved. Trimming removed 1 base from V and 8 bases from J, with 15 bases in between. Germline V gene data show CDR1 as SGHTA and CDR2 as FQGNSA. There are 15 residues in the CDR3. The CDR3 bases are TGTGCCAGCAGCTTAGTTTCGGGCCGCGGGGAGCCCCAGCATTTT. Protein sequence: CASSLVSGRGEPQHF.

The chain has TRBV6-5 and TRBJ2-5, with D possibly being TRBD2 (5 bases). Trimming left V 5 bases short and J 7 bases short, with 20 bases between. In germline, CDR1 is MNHEY, CDR2 SVGAGI. The CDR3 consists of 15 residues. Here the CDR3 DNA reads TGTGCCAGCAGTGCAACCGGCGGCAGAGGAGGGACCCAGTACTTC. Translating gives CASSATGGRGGTQYF.

V is TRBV6-1 and J is TRBJ2-1; D ambiguous. The germline V and J ends were trimmed by 5 bases and 12 bases, with 8 bases remaining between them. CDR3 length equals 10 residues. The germline gives CDR1 MNHNS, CDR2 SASEGT. The CDR3 here is CASSRGVQFF. CDR3 DNA: TGTGCCAGCAGTCGAGGCGTGCAGTTCTTC.

The chain joins TRBV7-3 to TRBJ2-7, with TRBD1 as a possible D gene (6 bases). CDR3 size: 16 residues. The V end lost 5 bases, the J end lost 5 bases, and 22 bases lay between the germline ends. Per the germline V gene, CDR1 is SGHTA and CDR2 is FQGTGA. CDR3 residues: CASSRGDGGLDDEQYF. In DNA, the CDR3 is TGTGCCAGCAGCAGAGGGGATGGGGGCCTGGATGACGAGCAGTACTTC. The whole variable domain, remainder taken from reference TRBV7-3 and TRBJ2-7, is GAGVSQTPSNKVTEKGKYVELRCDPISGHTALYWYRQSLGQGPEFLIYFQGTGAADDSGLPNDRFFAVRPEGSVSTLKIQRTERGDSAVYLCASSRGDGGLDDEQYFGPGTRLTVT.

The rearrangement links TRBV9 to TRBJ2-2; TRBD2 is a possible D gene (5 bases). Per the germline V gene, CDR1 is SGDLS and CDR2 is YYNGEE. The ends were cut back, 4 bases at V and 6 bases at J, with 13 bases in the middle. The CDR3 extends over 14 amino acids. CDR3: CASSSRTDPGELFF. Here the CDR3 DNA reads TGTGCCAGCAGCTCCCGGACTGACCCCGGGGAGCTGTTTTTT.

V usage is TRBV10-3 and J usage is TRBJ1-3; D possibly corresponds to TRBD1 (5 bases). The CDR3 has 15 amino acids. Germline assignment: CDR1 ENHRY and CDR2 SYGVKD. V gave up 7 bases and J gave up 0 bases, with 13 bases separating them. As DNA, the CDR3 is TGTGCCATCAATTCTGGGGGGGGCTCTGGAAACACCATATATTTT. Its protein is CAINSGGGSGNTIYF.

The gene calls are TRBV7-2 and TRBJ2-3, with D unclear. CDR3 length: 15 amino acids. CDR1 and CDR2 from the germline V gene are SGHTA and FQGNSA. V lost 1 base, J lost 0 bases, and 8 bases lay in between. In DNA, the CDR3 is TGTGCCAGCAGCTTAGTTGGGCCGAGCACAGATACGCAGTATTTT. This gives the protein CASSLVGPSTDTQYF. Based on the CDR3 plus reference TRBV7-2 and TRBJ2-3, the full variable domain is GAGVSQSPSNKVTEKGKDVELRCDPISGHTALYWYRQSLGQGLEFLIYFQGNSAPDKSGLPSDRFSAERTGGSVSTLTIQRTQQEDSAVYLCASSLVGPSTDTQYFGPGTRLTVL.

The chain combines TRBV6-1 with TRBJ2-3; a possible D gene is TRBD2 (7 bases). CDR1 is MNHNS and CDR2 is SASEGT in the germline V gene. This CDR3 has 16 residues. V gave up 4 bases and J gave up 2 bases, with 16 bases separating them. The CDR3 loop is CASSGQRGGATDTQYF. As DNA, the CDR3 is TGTGCCAGCAGTGGACAAAGGGGGGGAGCCACAGATACGCAGTATTTT.

This chain connects TRBV6-4 to TRBJ2-3; TRBD2 aligns across 10 bases. The CDR3 is 15 amino acids. Per germline, CDR1 MRHNA and CDR2 SNTAGT. Losses at the gene ends were 2 bases for V and 4 bases for J; bases not matched to a gene: 3. The CDR3 DNA reads TGTGCCAGCAGTGACGGGACTAGCGAGTCAGATACGCAGTATTTT. Protein sequence: CASSDGTSESDTQYF.

J is TRBJ1-2 and V is TRBV19, with TRBD1 matching 9 bases. CDR1 and CDR2 (germline): LNHDA, SQIVND (reference sequence). The CDR3 runs 14 residues. With V trimmed by 5 bases and J by 5 bases, 6 bases remained unmatched. For the CDR3, the DNA is TGTGCCAGTAGTTACACCGGGACAGGGTATGGCTACACCTTC. It translates to CASSYTGTGYGYTF.

Only one count was recorded for this clone. The chain uses TRBV29-1 and TRBJ2-2; D might be TRBD2 (6 bases). Germline CDR1 is SQVTM and CDR2 is ANQGSEA. V lost 4 bases and J 6 bases, leaving 12 bases between the germline ends. The CDR3 is 13 residues long. The CDR3 sequence is CSVALAVPGELFF. CDR3 DNA: TGCAGCGTTGCACTAGCAGTCCCCGGGGAGCTGTTTTTT.

This clone was found once. V is TRBV4-3 and J is TRBJ1-2, with TRBD1 identical over 11 bases. CDR3 size: 16 residues. The V and J ends lost 6 bases and 1 base, in that order; junction bases with no gene match: 7. Germline CDR1 is LGHNA and CDR2 is YSLEER. This CDR3 reads CASSPTGQGVNYGYTF. CDR3 DNA sequence: TGCGCCAGCAGTCCCACGGGACAGGGGGTTAACTATGGCTACACCTTC.

This chain joins TRBV6-4 and TRBJ2-6; weak D call: TRBD1 (5 bases). The ends were cut back, 2 bases at V and 0 bases at J, with 5 bases in the middle. The CDR3 totals 15 residues. From germline, CDR1 is MRHNA and CDR2 SNTAGT. CDR3 sequence (DNA): TGTGCCAGCAGTGACGGGGCCTCTGGGGCCAACGTCCTGACTTTC. This encodes CASSDGASGANVLTF.

This clone was counted between two and nine times. The chain combines TRBV14 with TRBJ1-1; D may be TRBD1 (5 bases). Deletions cut 4 bases from V and 5 bases from J, with 23 bases between. Looked up from germline, CDR1 is SGHDN and CDR2 is FVKESK. CDR3 length: 17 amino acids. CDR3 DNA: TGTGCCAGCAGCCCCATGGGGCAGGGACTCCGTCGAACTGAAGCTTTCTTT. Translation: CASSPMGQGLRRTEAFF.

In this sample, this clone turned up a few times. The chain combines TRBV28 with TRBJ2-7; a possible D gene is TRBD1 (6 bases). CDR3 length: 13 residues. CDR1 and CDR2 (germline): MDHEN, SYDVKM. Trimming took off 6 bases at V and 2 bases at J, with 11 bases between the two ends. The CDR3 coding sequence is TGTGCCAGCAGCGTTCACAGGGCCTACGAGCAGTACTTC. Translated: CASSVHRAYEQYF.

J is TRBJ2-2 and V is TRBV6-1; 8 nucleotides align to TRBD2. The V segment lost 6 bases and the J segment 5 bases; nucleotides outside the gene matches: 5. CDR3 length: 14 amino acids. Germline loops: CDR1 MNHNS, CDR2 SASEGT. CDR3 loop: CASSPGLETGELFF. The CDR3 nucleotides read TGTGCCAGCAGCCCGGGACTAGAAACCGGGGAGCTGTTTTTT.

The chain carries TRBV9 and TRBJ1-5; D is undetermined. The CDR3 length is 15 residues. The V gene's germline CDR1 is SGDLS and CDR2 YYNGEE. V dropped 0 bases and J dropped 4 bases, with 11 bases sitting between them. The CDR3 region has the DNA TGTGCCAGCAGCGTAGCGGGGAGGCCTAATCAGCCCCAGCATTTT. Protein: CASSVAGRPNQPQHF.

V gene TRBV4-3 combines with J gene TRBJ2-7, with 8 bases fitting TRBD1. This CDR3 contains 15 residues. Trimming cost V 5 bases and J 6 bases; bases outside gene matches: 12. The V gene's germline CDR1 is LGHNA and CDR2 YSLEER. The CDR3 loop reads CASSDPGGDLCEQYF. The CDR3 nucleotides read TGCGCCAGCAGCGATCCAGGGGGCGACCTTTGCGAGCAGTACTTC.

This clone was observed a few times. The chain uses TRBV19 and TRBJ2-7; TRBD2 agrees at 14 bases. CDR1 LNHDA and CDR2 SQIVND come from the germline V gene (reference sequence). Trimming at V came to 5 bases and at J to 6 bases, leaving 9 bases not matched to a gene. CDR3 size: 16 residues. CDR3 nucleotide sequence: TGTGCCAGTAGTCCCACGACTAGCGGGGGGGAGAGCGAGCAGTACTTC. Its protein is CASSPTTSGGESEQYF.

The J gene is TRBJ1-2, the V gene TRBV5-1; weak D call: TRBD1 (5 bases). CDR3 size: 12 residues. Per the germline V gene, CDR1 is SGHRS and CDR2 is YFSETQ. With 2 bases removed from V and 6 bases from J, the gap between germline ends came to 8 bases. The CDR3 is CASSFGGDGYTF. DNA for the CDR3: TGCGCCAGCAGCTTTGGAGGGGATGGCTACACCTTC.